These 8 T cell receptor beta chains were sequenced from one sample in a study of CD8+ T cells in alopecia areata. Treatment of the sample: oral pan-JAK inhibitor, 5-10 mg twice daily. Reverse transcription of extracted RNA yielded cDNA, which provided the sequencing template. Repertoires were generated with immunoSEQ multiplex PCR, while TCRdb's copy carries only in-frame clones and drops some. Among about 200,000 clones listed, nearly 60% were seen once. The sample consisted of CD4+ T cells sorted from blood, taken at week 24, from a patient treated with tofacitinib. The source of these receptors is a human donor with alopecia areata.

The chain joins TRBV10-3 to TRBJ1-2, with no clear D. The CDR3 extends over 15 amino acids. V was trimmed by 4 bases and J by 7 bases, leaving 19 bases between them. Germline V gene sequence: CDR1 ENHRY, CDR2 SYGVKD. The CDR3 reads CAISGAGGATAGYTF. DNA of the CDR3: TGTGCCATCAGTGGGGCGGGCGGCGCGACTGCTGGCTACACCTTC.

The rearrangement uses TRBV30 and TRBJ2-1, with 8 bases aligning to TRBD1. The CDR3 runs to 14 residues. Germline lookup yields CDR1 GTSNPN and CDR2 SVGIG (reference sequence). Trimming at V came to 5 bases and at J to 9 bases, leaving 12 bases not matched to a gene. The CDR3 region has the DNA TGTGCCTGGTACATTCCAGGGACAGGCGGTGAGCAGTTCTTC. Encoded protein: CAWYIPGTGGEQFF.

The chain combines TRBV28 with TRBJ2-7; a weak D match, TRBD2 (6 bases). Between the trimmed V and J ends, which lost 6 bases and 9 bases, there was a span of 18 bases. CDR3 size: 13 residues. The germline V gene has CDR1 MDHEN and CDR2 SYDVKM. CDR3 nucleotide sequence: TGTGCCAGCAGGAAAAGTGGGGACTTTATGCAGTACTTC. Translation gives CASRKSGDFMQYF.

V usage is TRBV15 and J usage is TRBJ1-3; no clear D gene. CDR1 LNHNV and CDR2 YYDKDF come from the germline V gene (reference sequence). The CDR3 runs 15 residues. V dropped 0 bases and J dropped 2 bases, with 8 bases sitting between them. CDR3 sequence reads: CATSRDVGTGNTIYF. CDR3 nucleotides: TGTGCCACCAGCAGAGATGTGGGGACTGGAAACACCATATATTTT.

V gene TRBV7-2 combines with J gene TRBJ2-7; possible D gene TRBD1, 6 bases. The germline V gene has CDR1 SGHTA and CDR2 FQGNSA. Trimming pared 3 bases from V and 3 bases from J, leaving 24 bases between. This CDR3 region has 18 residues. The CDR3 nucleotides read TGTGCCAGCAGCTTCCGACTTCCCGACAGGAAGGGAGACTACGAGCAGTACTTC. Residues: CASSFRLPDRKGDYEQYF.

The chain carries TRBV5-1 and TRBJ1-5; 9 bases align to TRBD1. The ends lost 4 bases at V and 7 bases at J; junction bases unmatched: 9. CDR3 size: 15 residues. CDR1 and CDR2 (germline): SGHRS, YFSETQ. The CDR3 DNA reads TGCGCCAGCAGCCCTGGGACAGGGAAGATCCAGCCCCAGCATTTT. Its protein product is CASSPGTGKIQPQHF.

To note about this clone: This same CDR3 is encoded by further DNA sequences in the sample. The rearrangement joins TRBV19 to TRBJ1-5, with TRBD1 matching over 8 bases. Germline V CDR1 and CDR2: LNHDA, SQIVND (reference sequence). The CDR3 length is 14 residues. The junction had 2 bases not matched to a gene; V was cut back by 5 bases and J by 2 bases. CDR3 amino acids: CASSPGQGNQPQHF. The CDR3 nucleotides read TGTGCCAGTAGTCCGGGACAGGGCAATCAGCCCCAGCATTTT.

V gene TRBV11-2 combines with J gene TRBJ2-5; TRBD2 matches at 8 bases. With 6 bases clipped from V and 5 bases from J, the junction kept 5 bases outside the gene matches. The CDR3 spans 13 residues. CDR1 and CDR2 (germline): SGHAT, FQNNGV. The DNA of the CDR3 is TGTGCCAGCAGGAGGGGACTAGAGGAGACCCAGTACTTC. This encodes CASRRGLEETQYF. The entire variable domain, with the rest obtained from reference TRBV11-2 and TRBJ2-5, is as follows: EAGVAQSPRYKIIEKRQSVAFWCNPISGHATLYWYQQILGQGPKLLIQFQNNGVVDDSQLPKDRFSAERLKGVDSTLKIQPAKLEDSAVYLCASRRGLEETQYFGPGTRLLVL.